These 11 T cell receptor beta chains originate from one sample sequenced in a study of cytomegalovirus exposure and HLA in healthy donors. The PCR had 60 Vbeta and 13 Jbeta primers. TCRdb's copy holds only in-frame clones and misses some; the assay was immunoSEQ multiplex PCR. The table includes around 220,000 clones, around 85% detected once. Sequencing was done on a sample of PBMCs. The receptors come from a girl aged 2-10 years in good health and CMV-seronegative.

This chain connects TRBV5-1 to TRBJ2-7, with D perhaps TRBD1 (6 bases). Germline V gives CDR1 SGHRS, CDR2 YFSETQ. V was cut by 3 bases and J by 0 bases, with 13 bases left in between. The CDR3 consists of 15 residues. The CDR3 loop is CASSWARQASYEQYF. In nucleotides, the CDR3 is TGCGCCAGCAGCTGGGCGCGACAGGCCTCCTACGAGCAGTACTTC.

This clone was seen once. The J gene is TRBJ1-4, the V gene TRBV5-1; D remains ambiguous. Germline-derived CDR1 and CDR2 are SGHRS and YFSETQ. The CDR3 is 14 amino acids. With 5 bases removed from V and 7 bases from J, the gap between germline ends came to 15 bases. CDR3 nucleotides: TGCGCCAGCAGATTCGTGGAGAACGGTGAAAAACTGTTTTTT. Translation gives CASRFVENGEKLFF.

This chain joins TRBV27 and TRBJ2-7; D is ambiguous. Trimming shortened V by 0 bases and J by 5 bases, and 11 bases separated the two germline ends. The CDR3 covers 14 residues. Germline V gene data show CDR1 as MNHEY and CDR2 as SMNVEV (reference sequence). The chain's CDR3 is CASSLSWSGNEQYF. Here the CDR3 DNA reads TGTGCCAGCAGTTTATCTTGGTCTGGCAACGAGCAGTACTTC.

The chain recombines TRBV10-3 with TRBJ2-1, with D unclear. The CDR3 length is 15 residues. Trimming stripped 2 bases from V and 5 bases from J, with 13 bases between. Germline V gives CDR1 ENHRY, CDR2 SYGVKD. The CDR3 protein is CAISEPPLENNEQFF. In DNA form, the CDR3 reads TGTGCCATCAGTGAGCCCCCACTGGAGAACAATGAGCAGTTCTTC.

This clone was found once. The rearrangement uses TRBV9 and TRBJ2-7, with 8 bases aligning to TRBD1. Trimming at V came to 4 bases and at J to 6 bases, leaving 15 bases not matched to a gene. CDR3 size: 16 residues. Germline V gene data show CDR1 as SGDLS and CDR2 as YYNGEE. CDR3 sequence reads: CASSPNRGQGKVEQYF. In nucleotides, the CDR3 is TGTGCCAGCAGCCCCAACCGAGGACAGGGAAAAGTCGAGCAGTACTTC.

The chain employs TRBV30 and TRBJ2-7; 11 bases map to TRBD1. Germline values: CDR1 GTSNPN, CDR2 SVGIG (reference sequence). With 5 bases clipped from V and 6 bases from J, the junction kept 15 bases outside the gene matches. CDR3 length: 16 amino acids. This CDR3 reads CAWDQALGQGAGEQYF. The DNA for the CDR3 is TGTGCCTGGGATCAAGCCCTAGGACAGGGGGCTGGCGAGCAGTACTTC.

This clone was observed once. The rearrangement uses TRBV30 and TRBJ2-7, with 16 nucleotides matching TRBD2. V lost 4 bases to trimming and J lost 10 bases; unmatched junction nucleotides: 4. Per the germline V gene, CDR1 is GTSNPN and CDR2 is SVGIG (reference sequence). The CDR3 consists of 13 residues. CDR3 sequence: CAWTGLAGGGQYF. The CDR3 DNA is TGTGCCTGGACGGGACTAGCGGGAGGGGGCCAGTACTTC.

V gene TRBV4-1 combines with J gene TRBJ1-4, with TRBD1 matching over 7 bases. V lost 1 base to trimming and J lost 10 bases; unmatched junction nucleotides: 15. Germline CDR1 MGHRA, CDR2 YSYEKL. The CDR3 consists of 17 residues. CDR3 amino acids: CASSQGGQAGGPRKLFF. The CDR3 DNA follows: TGCGCCAGCAGCCAAGGAGGACAGGCGGGGGGCCCCAGAAAACTGTTTTTT.

This chain connects TRBV7-9 to TRBJ2-3, with 7 bases matching TRBD2. The trim removed 6 bases at V and 5 bases at J, leaving 8 bases unmatched. The V gene's germline CDR1 is SEHNR and CDR2 FQNEAQ (reference sequence). The length of the CDR3 is 14 residues. The CDR3 is CASSSKSSGDTQYF. CDR3 in DNA: TGTGCCAGCAGTTCCAAGTCTAGCGGAGATACGCAGTATTTT.

This rearrangement joins TRBV5-1 to TRBJ1-1; TRBD1 agrees at 8 bases. This CDR3 is 16 amino acids long. The germline gives CDR1 SGHRS, CDR2 YFSETQ. J gave up 8 bases and V 5 bases, and 17 bases lay outside the gene matches. CDR3 sequence (DNA): TGCGCCAGCAGTCCCACAAACAGGGGGAAGGGGGTGGAAGCTTTCTTT. This gives the protein CASSPTNRGKGVEAFF.

This chain links TRBV18 with TRBJ2-5; TRBD2 is a possible D gene (5 bases). The V and J ends lost 0 bases and 5 bases respectively, with 10 bases between them. CDR1 KGHSH and CDR2 LQKENI come from the germline V gene. The CDR3 loop spans 14 amino acids. This chain's CDR3 is CASSPPGSAETQYF. As DNA, the CDR3 is TGTGCCAGCTCACCACCTGGTAGCGCGGAGACCCAGTACTTC.